These 5 T cell receptor beta chains were sequenced from one sample in a study of graft-versus-host responses after intestinal transplantation. Repertoires were generated with immunoSEQ multiplex PCR, while TCRdb's copy carries only in-frame clones and drops some. The sample includes approximately 68,000 clones, around 87% of them seen just once. Their antigen targets remain unknown. The source was unstimulated CD8+ T cells sorted from spleen or lymph node cells, collected before transplant. These receptors all come from a human donor who was the organ donor for an intestinal transplant.

This sequence joins TRBV6-1 and TRBJ2-7, with 10 bases fitting TRBD1. The length of the CDR3 is 17 residues. J was trimmed by 7 bases and V by 3 bases; bases with no gene match: 15. CDR1 is MNHNS and CDR2 is SASEGT in the germline V gene. The CDR3 nucleotides are TGTGCCAGCAGTGATAAGGGACAGGGGTCTCTCTCTAGAGAGCAGTACGTC. Residues: CASSDKGQGSLSREQYV.

The chain uses TRBV7-9 and TRBJ1-2; D might be TRBD1 (5 bases). The CDR3 loop spans 14 amino acids. Germline assignment: CDR1 SEHNR and CDR2 FQNEAQ (reference sequence). Trimming stripped 1 base from V and 3 bases from J, with 9 bases between. In DNA, the CDR3 is TGTGCCAGCAGCTTAGTGGGACTGGACTATGGCTACACCTTC. Encoded protein: CASSLVGLDYGYTF.

The gene calls are TRBV4-1 and TRBJ2-1; 10 bases align to TRBD1. This CDR3 has 16 residues. V trimming: 3 bases; J trimming: 2 bases; junction bases outside the gene matches: 4. Looked up from germline, CDR1 is MGHRA and CDR2 is YSYEKL. Here the CDR3 DNA reads TGCGCCAGCAGCCAGGAGACAGGGGGCGCCTACAATGAGCAGTTCTTC. Its translation is CASSQETGGAYNEQFF.

The rearrangement uses TRBV28 and TRBJ1-2; weak D call: TRBD1 (5 bases). The CDR3 length is 14 residues. Germline CDR1 MDHEN, CDR2 SYDVKM. V lost 5 bases and J 8 bases, leaving 18 bases between the germline ends. This CDR3 reads CASSILPSGNGYTF. The DNA for the CDR3 is TGTGCCAGCAGTATCCTACCTTCAGGGAACGGCTACACCTTC.

This clone was detected only once. The chain joins TRBV14 to TRBJ1-1; D is possibly TRBD1 (5 bases). Trimming shortened V by 11 bases and J by 8 bases, and 15 bases separated the two germline ends. This CDR3 has 11 amino acids. Looked up from germline, CDR1 is SGHDN and CDR2 is FVKESK. CDR3 amino acids: CASTGGSEAFF. CDR3 coding DNA: TGTGCCTCGACCGGGGGGTCCGAAGCTTTCTTT.